This passage covers 9 T cell receptor beta chains from one sample sequenced in a study of identical twins. TCRdb reanalysed the 5' RACE reads using MiXCR and keeps one entry per CDR3 protein. This sample has roughly 490,000 distinct CDR3 sequences, with approximately 14% found just once. Separately, the same data were catalogued under a study of yellow fever vaccine responses in identical twins.

The sample was CD4+ T cells sorted from blood. These receptor sequences come from a young woman in good health.

This clonotype was counted ten times or more. The chain combines TRBV27 with TRBJ2-1; 9 nucleotides align to TRBD1. Germline CDR1 reads MNHEY; CDR2 reads SMNVEV (reference sequence). Trimming took 3 bases from V and 4 from J; bases not matched to a gene: 7. The CDR3 has 16 amino acids. The CDR3 coding sequence is TGTGCCAGCAGTTTTAACAGGGGGCAGTGGTACAATGAGCAGTTCTTC. Translation: CASSFNRGQWYNEQFF.

This clonotype showed up many times. Written as DNA, the CDR3 is TGCAGTGGATGGGGGACTAGCGGGGATGAGGGTGAGACCCAGTACTTC. The encoded protein is CSGWGTSGDEGETQYF. V gene TRBV20-1 combines with J gene TRBJ2-5; the match to TRBD2 covers 13 bases. V lost 7 bases, J lost 5 bases, and 13 bases stayed unmatched. This CDR3 comprises 16 residues. CDR1 and CDR2 from the germline V gene are DFQATT and SNEGSKA (reference sequence).

There are a few counts of this clonotype. The chain carries TRBV28 and TRBJ2-1; TRBD2 aligns across 9 bases. The length of the CDR3 is 17 residues. Germline CDR1 is MDHEN and CDR2 is SYDVKM. V trimming: 7 bases; J trimming: 0 bases; junction bases outside the gene matches: 10. CDR3 protein: CASISSGALSSYNEQFF. CDR3 coding DNA: TGTGCCAGCATCTCTAGCGGGGCACTTAGCTCCTACAATGAGCAGTTCTTC.

There are a few counts of this clonotype. The chain recombines TRBV5-4 with TRBJ2-5, with 10 nucleotides matching TRBD1. The ends lost 5 bases at V and 2 bases at J; junction bases unmatched: 9. Germline V gene lookup returns CDR1 SGHNT and CDR2 YYREEE (reference sequence). This CDR3 has 16 amino acids. Here the CDR3 DNA reads TGTGCCAGCAGAGCCGGGACAGGGGCCTTTCAAGAGACCCAGTACTTC. It translates to CASRAGTGAFQETQYF.

This clonotype was seen at least ten times. V and J are TRBV4-3 and TRBJ2-7, with 10 nucleotides matching TRBD1. V lost 3 bases to trimming and J lost 7 bases; unmatched junction nucleotides: 6. The CDR3 sequence is 14 residues long. CDR1 is LGHNA, CDR2 YSLEER, per germline. CDR3 loop: CASSQGQGRSEQYF. The CDR3 DNA sequence: TGCGCCAGCAGCCAGGGACAGGGGCGAAGTGAGCAGTACTTC.

This clonotype was observed a handful of times. CDR3 protein: CATRSGGLYEQYF. The CDR3 nucleotides are TGTGCCACCCGTAGCGGGGGCCTTTACGAGCAGTACTTC. This chain uses TRBV6-1 with TRBJ2-7, with TRBD2 identical over 9 bases. J was trimmed by 4 bases and V by 10 bases; bases with no gene match: 8. Germline-derived CDR1 and CDR2 are MNHNS and SASEGT. CDR3 length equals 13 residues.

This clonotype is a singleton in its sample. The junction shows a germline mismatch at one end, possibly a read error. V is TRBV7-7 and J is TRBJ2-1, with a tentative D call TRBD2 (5 bases). In germline, CDR1 is SSHAT, CDR2 FNYEAQ (reference sequence). This CDR3 spans 13 amino acids. This CDR3 reads CASSSRGRDEQFF. CDR3 nucleotides: TGTGCTAGCAGCTCCCGGGGTAGGGATGAGCAGTTCTTC.

The rearrangement links TRBV5-1 to TRBJ2-5; 7 bases align to TRBD2. The CDR3 consists of 16 residues. Germline trimming cut 0 bases from V and 4 bases from J; bases unmatched to any gene: 9. Germline loops: CDR1 SGHRS, CDR2 YFSETQ. The DNA of the CDR3 is TGCGCCAGCAGCTTGGGTTTTGCGGGAGTTTCAGAGACCCAGTACTTC. Its translation is CASSLGFAGVSETQYF.

V usage is TRBV12-3 or TRBV12-4 and J usage is TRBJ2-1; a weak D match, TRBD2 (5 bases). Trimming removed 3 bases at V and 8 bases at J, with 17 bases between. The CDR3 covers 15 residues. The CDR3 here is CASSFSRGELYEQFF. The CDR3 region has the DNA TGTGCCAGCAGTTTCTCGCGTGGGGAGCTTTATGAGCAGTTCTTC.